This TCR beta chain was found in a study of regulatory T cells in long-lasting Graves disease. For TCR beta, libraries came from iRepertoire HTBI primers and Arm-PCR of CDR3 regions. TCRdb reprocessed the multiplex PCR reads via MiXCR and lists one record per CDR3 protein. The table has approximately 480,000 distinct CDR3 sequences, roughly 16% seen once; the top ten hold 12%. Concerning this clonotype: This may be a read error: a much more frequent sequence differs by one nucleotide.

Germline values: CDR1 DFQATT, CDR2 SNEGSKA (reference sequence). Trimming shortened V by 6 bases and J by 6 bases, and 21 bases separated the two germline ends. The CDR3 contains 14 residues. Time point meaning: newly diagnosed GD, antithyroid drugs for less than 3 months. Extracted RNA from PBMCs served as the source of the TCR library. The sample also formed part of further work on T cells in Graves' hyperthyroidism and ophthalmopathy.

The chain employs TRBV20-1 and TRBJ2-7; TRBD2 might be the D (6 bases). The TCR sequence derives from a man aged 40-50 years with Graves disease. The sequences come from peripheral blood mononuclear cells (PBMCs), collected at new diagnosis, from a patient treated with antithyroid drugs. The CDR3 here is CSAVPGLKEFEQYF. CDR3 DNA: TGCAGTGCCGTTCCGGGACTCAAAGAGTTCGAGCAGTACTTC.